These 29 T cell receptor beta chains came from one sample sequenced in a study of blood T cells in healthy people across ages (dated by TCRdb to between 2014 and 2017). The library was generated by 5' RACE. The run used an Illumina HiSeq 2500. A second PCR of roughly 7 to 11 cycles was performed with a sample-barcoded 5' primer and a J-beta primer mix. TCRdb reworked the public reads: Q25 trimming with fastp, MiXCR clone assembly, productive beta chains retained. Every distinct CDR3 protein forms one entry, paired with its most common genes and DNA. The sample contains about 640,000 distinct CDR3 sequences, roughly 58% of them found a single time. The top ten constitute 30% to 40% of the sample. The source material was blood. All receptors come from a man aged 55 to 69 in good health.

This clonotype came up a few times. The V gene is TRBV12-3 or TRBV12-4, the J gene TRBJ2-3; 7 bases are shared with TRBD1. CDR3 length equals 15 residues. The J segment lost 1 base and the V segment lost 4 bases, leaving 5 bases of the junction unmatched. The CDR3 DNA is TGTGCCAGCAGTTCGATAGGGGGCGGCACAGATACGCAGTATTTT. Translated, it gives CASSSIGGGTDTQYF.

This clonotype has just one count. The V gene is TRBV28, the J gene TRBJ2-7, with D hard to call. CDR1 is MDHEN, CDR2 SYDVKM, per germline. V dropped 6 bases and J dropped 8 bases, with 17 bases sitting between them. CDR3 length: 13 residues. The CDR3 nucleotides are TGTGCCAGCAGCTTCGACCGGCGGTATAAGCAGTACTTC. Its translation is CASSFDRRYKQYF. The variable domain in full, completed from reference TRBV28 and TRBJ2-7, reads DVKVTQSSRYLVKRTGEKVFLECVQDMDHENMFWYRQDPGLGLRLIYFSYDVKMKEKGDIPEGYSVSREKKERFSLILESASTNQTSMYLCASSFDRRYKQYFGPGTRLTVT.

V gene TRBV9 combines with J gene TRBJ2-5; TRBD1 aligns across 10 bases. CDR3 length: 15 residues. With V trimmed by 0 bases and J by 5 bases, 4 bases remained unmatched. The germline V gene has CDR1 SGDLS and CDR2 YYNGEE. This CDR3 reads CASSVGRTGGETQYF. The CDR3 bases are TGTGCCAGCAGCGTAGGTAGGACAGGGGGGGAGACCCAGTACTTC. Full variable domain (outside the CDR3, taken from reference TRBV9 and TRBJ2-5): DSGVTQTPKHLITATGQRVTLRCSPRSGDLSVYWYQQSLDQGLQFLIQYYNGEERAKGNILERFSAQQFPDLHSELNLSSLELGDSALYFCASSVGRTGGETQYFGPGTRLLVL.

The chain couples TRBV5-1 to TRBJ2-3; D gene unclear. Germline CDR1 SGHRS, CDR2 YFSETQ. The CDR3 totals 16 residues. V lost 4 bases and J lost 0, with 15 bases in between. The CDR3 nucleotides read TGCGCCAGCAGCCCCTGGGCGGTGACTAGCACAGATACGCAGTATTTT. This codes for CASSPWAVTSTDTQYF.

The CDR3 DNA is TGTGCCAGCAGTTACTCGCCCAGAATCGGCAATGAGCAGTTCTTC. This codes for CASSYSPRIGNEQFF. This chain joins TRBV6-6 and TRBJ2-1; D unclear. CDR3 length equals 15 residues. CDR1 and CDR2 from the germline V gene are MNHNY and SVGAGI (reference sequence). With 0 bases removed from V and 6 bases from J, the gap between germline ends came to 12 bases.

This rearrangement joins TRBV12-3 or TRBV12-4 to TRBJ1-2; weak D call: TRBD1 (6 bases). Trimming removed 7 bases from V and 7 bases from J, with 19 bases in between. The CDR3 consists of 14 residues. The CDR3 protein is CASTLGADRAGYTF. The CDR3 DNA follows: TGTGCCAGCACCTTAGGGGCGGACAGAGCTGGCTACACCTTC.

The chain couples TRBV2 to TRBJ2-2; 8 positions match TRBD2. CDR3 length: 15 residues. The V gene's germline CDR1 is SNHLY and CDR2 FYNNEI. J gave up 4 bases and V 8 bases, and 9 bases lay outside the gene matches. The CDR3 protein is CASSQGLGATGELFF. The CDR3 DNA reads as TGTGCCAGCTCGCAGGGACTAGGGGCCACCGGGGAGCTGTTTTTT.

The CDR3 loop is CASSQDVEGGETQYF. Written as DNA, the CDR3 is TGTGCCAGCAGCCAAGATGTGGAGGGCGGGGAGACCCAGTACTTC. V gene TRBV4-2 combines with J gene TRBJ2-7, with a weak D call TRBD2 (6 bases). The end of the DNA fits TRBJ2-5 better, so the J call may be wrong. CDR1 and CDR2 (germline): LGHNA, YNFKEQ. The CDR3 extends over 15 amino acids.

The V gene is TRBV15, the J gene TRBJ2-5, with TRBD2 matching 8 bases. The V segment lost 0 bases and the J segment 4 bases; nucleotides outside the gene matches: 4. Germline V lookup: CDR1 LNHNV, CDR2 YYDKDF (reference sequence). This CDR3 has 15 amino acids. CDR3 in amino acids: CATSRDGGGGETQYF. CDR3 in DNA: TGTGCCACCAGCAGAGACGGGGGGGGAGGAGAGACCCAGTACTTC.

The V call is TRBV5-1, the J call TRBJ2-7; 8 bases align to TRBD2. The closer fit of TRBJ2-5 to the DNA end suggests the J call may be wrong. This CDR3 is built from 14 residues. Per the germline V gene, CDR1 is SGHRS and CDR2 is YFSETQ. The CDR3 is CASRSTSGGETQYF. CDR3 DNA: TGCGCCAGCAGATCCACTAGCGGCGGGGAGACCCAGTACTTC.

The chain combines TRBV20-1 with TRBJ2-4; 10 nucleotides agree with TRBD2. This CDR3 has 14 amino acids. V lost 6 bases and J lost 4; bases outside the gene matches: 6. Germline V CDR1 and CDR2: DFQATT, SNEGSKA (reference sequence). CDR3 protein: CSAQAGGPKNIQYF. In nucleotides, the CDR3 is TGCAGTGCCCAAGCGGGGGGGCCAAAAAACATTCAGTACTTC.

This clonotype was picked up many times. CDR3 sequence: CASSLVGEPQETQYF. CDR3 DNA sequence: TGCGCCAGCAGCTTGGTTGGAGAGCCCCAAGAGACCCAGTACTTC. The chain employs TRBV5-1 and TRBJ2-5; D is unclear. From germline, CDR1 is SGHRS and CDR2 YFSETQ. The V gene lost 0 bases and the J gene lost 1 base, with 10 bases spanning the gap. The CDR3 loop spans 15 amino acids.

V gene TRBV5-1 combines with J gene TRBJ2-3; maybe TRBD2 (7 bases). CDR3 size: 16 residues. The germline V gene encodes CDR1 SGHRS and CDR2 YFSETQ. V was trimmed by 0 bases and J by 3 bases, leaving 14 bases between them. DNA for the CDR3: TGCGCCAGCAGCTTGGGCCCAGGGAGGGGGACAGATACGCAGTATTTT. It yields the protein CASSLGPGRGTDTQYF. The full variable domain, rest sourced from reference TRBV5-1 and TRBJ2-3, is KAGVTQTPRYLIKTRGQQVTLSCSPISGHRSVSWYQQTPGQGLQFLFEYFSETQRNKGNFPGRFSGRQFSNSRSEMNVSTLELGDSALYLCASSLGPGRGTDTQYFGPGTRLTVL.

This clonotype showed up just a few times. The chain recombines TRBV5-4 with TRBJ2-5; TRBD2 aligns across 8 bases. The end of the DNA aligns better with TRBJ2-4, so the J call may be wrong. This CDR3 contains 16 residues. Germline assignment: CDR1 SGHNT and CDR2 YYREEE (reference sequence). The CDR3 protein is CASSPGWAGGSNIQYF. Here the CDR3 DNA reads TGTGCCAGCAGCCCCGGGTGGGCGGGAGGTAGTAACATTCAGTACTTC.

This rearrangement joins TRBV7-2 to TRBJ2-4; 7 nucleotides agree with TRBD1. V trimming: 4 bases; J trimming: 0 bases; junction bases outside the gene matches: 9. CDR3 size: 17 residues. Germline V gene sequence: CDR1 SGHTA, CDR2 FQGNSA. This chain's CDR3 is CASSSMDRWLAKNIQYF. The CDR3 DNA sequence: TGTGCCAGCAGCTCCATGGACAGGTGGTTAGCCAAAAACATTCAGTACTTC.

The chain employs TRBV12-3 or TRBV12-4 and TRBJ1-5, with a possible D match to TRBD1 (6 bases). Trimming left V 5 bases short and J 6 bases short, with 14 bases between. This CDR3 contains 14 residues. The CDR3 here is CASSPLQGFQPQHF. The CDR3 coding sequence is TGTGCCAGCAGTCCTCTACAGGGCTTTCAGCCCCAGCATTTT.

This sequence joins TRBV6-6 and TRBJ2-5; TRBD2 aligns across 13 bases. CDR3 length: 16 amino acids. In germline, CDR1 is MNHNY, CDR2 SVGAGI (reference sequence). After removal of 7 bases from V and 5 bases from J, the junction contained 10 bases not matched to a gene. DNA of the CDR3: TGTGCCAGCATCACAACTAGCGGGGGGGCCTTTGAGACCCAGTACTTC. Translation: CASITTSGGAFETQYF.

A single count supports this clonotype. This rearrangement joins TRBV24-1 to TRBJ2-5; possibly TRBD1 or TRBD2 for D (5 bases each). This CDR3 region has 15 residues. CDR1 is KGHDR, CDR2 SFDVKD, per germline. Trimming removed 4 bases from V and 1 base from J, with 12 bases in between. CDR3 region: CATSDPGRLQETQYF. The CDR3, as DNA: TGTGCCACCAGTGACCCGGGACGGCTCCAAGAGACCCAGTACTTC.

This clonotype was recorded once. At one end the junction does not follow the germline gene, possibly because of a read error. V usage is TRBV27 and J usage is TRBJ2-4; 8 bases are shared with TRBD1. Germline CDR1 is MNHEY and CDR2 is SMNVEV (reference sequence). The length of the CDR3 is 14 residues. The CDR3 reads CASRAGDRKNIPYF. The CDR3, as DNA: TGTGCCAGCAGGGCTGGGGACAGGAAAAACATTCCGTACTTC.

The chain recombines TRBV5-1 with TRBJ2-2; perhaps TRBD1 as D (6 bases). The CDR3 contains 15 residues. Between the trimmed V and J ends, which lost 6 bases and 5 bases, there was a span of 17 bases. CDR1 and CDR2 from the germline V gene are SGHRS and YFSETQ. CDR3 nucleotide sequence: TGCGCCAGCATTACAGGGCAGGGAGCGACCGGGGAGCTGTTTTTT. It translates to CASITGQGATGELFF.

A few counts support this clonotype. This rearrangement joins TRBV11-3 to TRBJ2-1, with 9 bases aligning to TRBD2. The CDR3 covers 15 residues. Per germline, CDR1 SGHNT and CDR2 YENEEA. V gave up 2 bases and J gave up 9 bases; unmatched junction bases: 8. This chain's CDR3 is CASSLRGGGAREQFF. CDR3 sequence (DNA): TGTGCCAGCAGCTTAAGAGGCGGGGGGGCCCGTGAGCAGTTCTTC.

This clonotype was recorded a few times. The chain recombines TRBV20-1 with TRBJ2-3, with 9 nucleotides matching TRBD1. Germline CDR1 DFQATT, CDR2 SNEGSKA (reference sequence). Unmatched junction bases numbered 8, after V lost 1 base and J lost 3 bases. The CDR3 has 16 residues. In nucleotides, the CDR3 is TGCAGTGCTAGAGGGGGAAGGACAGGGGTTACAGATACGCAGTATTTT. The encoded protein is CSARGGRTGVTDTQYF.

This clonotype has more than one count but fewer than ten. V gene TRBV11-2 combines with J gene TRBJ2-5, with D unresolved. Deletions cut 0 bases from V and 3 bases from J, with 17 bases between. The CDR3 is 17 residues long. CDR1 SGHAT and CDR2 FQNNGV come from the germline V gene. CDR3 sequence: CASSLDLLKMGKETQYF. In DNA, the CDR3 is TGTGCCAGCAGCTTAGACCTACTAAAAATGGGGAAAGAGACCCAGTACTTC.

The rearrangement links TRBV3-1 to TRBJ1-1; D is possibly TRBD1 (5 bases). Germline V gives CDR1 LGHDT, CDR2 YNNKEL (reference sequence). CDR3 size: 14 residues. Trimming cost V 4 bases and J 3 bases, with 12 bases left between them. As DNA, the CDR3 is TGTGCCAGCAGCCCAATCGACAGTTACACTGAAGCTTTCTTT. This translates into CASSPIDSYTEAFF.

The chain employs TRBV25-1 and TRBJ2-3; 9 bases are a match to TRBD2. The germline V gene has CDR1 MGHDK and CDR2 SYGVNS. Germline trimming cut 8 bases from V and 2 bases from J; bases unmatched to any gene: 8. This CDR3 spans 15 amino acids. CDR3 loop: CASGYLAGFTDTQYF. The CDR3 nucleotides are TGTGCCAGCGGCTATCTAGCGGGGTTCACAGATACGCAGTATTTT.

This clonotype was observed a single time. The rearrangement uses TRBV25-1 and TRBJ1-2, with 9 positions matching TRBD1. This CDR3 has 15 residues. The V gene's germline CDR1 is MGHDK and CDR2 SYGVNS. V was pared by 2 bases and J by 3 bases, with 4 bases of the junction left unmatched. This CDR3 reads CASSERDRDYYGYTF. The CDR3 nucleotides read TGTGCCAGCAGTGAAAGGGACAGGGACTACTATGGCTACACCTTC.

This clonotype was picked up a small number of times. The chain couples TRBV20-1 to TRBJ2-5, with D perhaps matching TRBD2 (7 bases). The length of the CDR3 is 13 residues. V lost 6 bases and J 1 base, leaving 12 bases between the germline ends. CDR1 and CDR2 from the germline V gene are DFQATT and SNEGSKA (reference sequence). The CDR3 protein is CSATRGAQETQYF. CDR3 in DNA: TGCAGTGCGACCCGGGGGGCCCAAGAGACCCAGTACTTC.

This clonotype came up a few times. The CDR3 nucleotides are TGTGCCACCAGCGGGGGGCCAGGGTATGGCTACACCTTC. This translates into CATSGGPGYGYTF. V gene TRBV15 combines with J gene TRBJ1-2; D possibly corresponds to TRBD1 (6 bases). The germline gives CDR1 LNHNV, CDR2 YYDKDF (reference sequence). This CDR3 contains 13 residues. V dropped 5 bases and J dropped 5 bases, with 12 bases sitting between them.

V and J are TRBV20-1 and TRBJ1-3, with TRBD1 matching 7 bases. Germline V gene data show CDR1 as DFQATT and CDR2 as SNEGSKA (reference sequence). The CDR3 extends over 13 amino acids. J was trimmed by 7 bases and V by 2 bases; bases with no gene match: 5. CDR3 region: CSARRQGGNTIYF. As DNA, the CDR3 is TGCAGTGCTAGAAGACAGGGTGGGAACACCATATATTTT.